This passage covers 6 T cell receptor beta chains from one sample sequenced in a study of cytomegalovirus exposure and HLA in healthy donors. In the PCR, 60 Vbeta and 13 Jbeta primers were used. Using immunoSEQ multiplex PCR, the repertoire was profiled, and TCRdb retains in-frame clones only, with some absent. This table has 200,000 or so clones, roughly 80% appearing once. Specimen: PBMCs. These TCRs come from a boy between 5 and 17 years old in good health and CMV-seronegative.

This chain joins TRBV2 and TRBJ2-1; 12 bases match TRBD2. The J segment lost 3 bases and the V segment lost 10 bases, leaving 7 bases of the junction unmatched. CDR1 is SNHLY and CDR2 is FYNNEI in the germline V gene. The length of the CDR3 is 15 residues. The DNA for the CDR3 is TGTGCCACCGCTAGCGGGAGGGCCTTCTACAATGAGCAGTTCTTC. This encodes CATASGRAFYNEQFF.

V is TRBV5-6 and J is TRBJ2-1, with 7 bases that match TRBD1. Per germline, CDR1 SGHDT and CDR2 YYEEEE. The CDR3 sequence is 15 residues long. V trimming: 4 bases; J trimming: 0 bases; junction bases outside the gene matches: 4. The CDR3 bases are TGTGCCAGCAGCACGGGACAGAGCTCCTACAATGAGCAGTTCTTC. Translation: CASSTGQSSYNEQFF.

This clone occurred once. The chain links TRBV10-3 to TRBJ2-7, with D possibly being TRBD2 (6 bases). Germline V lookup: CDR1 ENHRY, CDR2 SYGVKD. The V gene lost 6 bases and the J gene lost 5 bases, with 8 bases spanning the gap. The CDR3 contains 11 residues. The chain's CDR3 is CAISPGDEQYF. The CDR3 bases are TGTGCCATCAGCCCGGGAGACGAGCAGTACTTC.

This rearrangement joins TRBV30 to TRBJ2-7, with 7 bases identical to TRBD1. Trimming at V came to 4 bases and at J to 2 bases, leaving 5 bases not matched to a gene. The CDR3 length is 13 residues. In germline, CDR1 is GTSNPN, CDR2 SVGIG (reference sequence). The CDR3 here is CAWNPGQTYEQYF. In DNA, the CDR3 is TGTGCCTGGAATCCGGGACAGACCTACGAGCAGTACTTC. The full variable domain, with the rest looked up from reference TRBV30 and TRBJ2-7, is SQTIHQWPATLVQPVGSPLSLECTVEGTSNPNLYWYRQAAGRGLQLLFYSVGIGQISSEVPQNLSASRPQDRQFILSSKKLLLSDSGFYLCAWNPGQTYEQYFGPGTRLTVT.

The CDR3 region is CASSRLKTGGLQETQYF. As DNA, the CDR3 is TGTGCCAGCAGCCGACTAAAGACAGGGGGCCTCCAAGAGACCCAGTACTTC. The rearrangement joins TRBV11-1 to TRBJ2-5; TRBD1 agrees at 10 bases. V gave up 5 bases and J gave up 1 base; unmatched junction bases: 10. CDR1 and CDR2 from the germline V gene are SGHAT and FQDESV (reference sequence). CDR3 size: 17 residues. Using reference TRBV11-1 and TRBJ2-5 for the parts outside the CDR3, the full variable domain is EAEVAQSPRYKITEKSQAVAFWCDPISGHATLYWYRQILGQGPELLVQFQDESVVDDSQLPKDRFSAERLKGVDSTLKIQPAELGDSAMYLCASSRLKTGGLQETQYFGPGTRLLVL.

The count of this clone is one. The V call is TRBV2, the J call TRBJ1-4; 10 bases fit TRBD1. CDR1 and CDR2 (germline): SNHLY, FYNNEI. The CDR3 spans 15 residues. J was trimmed by 8 bases and V by 8 bases; bases with no gene match: 11. CDR3 amino acids: CASSWGTGVSEKLFF. For the CDR3, the DNA is TGTGCCAGCTCGTGGGGGACAGGGGTCAGCGAAAAACTGTTTTTT.